The 28 T cell receptor beta chains given below trace back to one sample, sequenced in a study of control samples from healthy donors and cancer patients. Produced via immunoSEQ multiplex PCR; TCRdb's table is partial and in-frame only. The table records about 160,000 clones, more than 85% of them present only once. Material for sequencing was blood. The receptor set was obtained from a man aged 18 to 30 in good health.

This chain joins TRBV5-4 and TRBJ1-2; TRBD1 might be the D (6 bases). Germline V gene lookup returns CDR1 SGHNT and CDR2 YYREEE (reference sequence). The CDR3 length is 17 residues. V lost 3 bases and J 5 bases, leaving 23 bases between the germline ends. The CDR3, as DNA: TGTGCCAGCAGCTCCTCCGCAGGGGCCCCCAATACTTATGGCTACACCTTC. The encoded protein is CASSSSAGAPNTYGYTF.

CDR3 nucleotide sequence: TGTGCCAGCAGCTCGGATGTCAATGAGCAGTTCTTC. It translates to CASSSDVNEQFF. V is TRBV7-9 and J is TRBJ2-1; D call uncertain. Trimming removed 4 bases at V and 6 bases at J, with 7 bases between. Germline V gene lookup returns CDR1 SEHNR and CDR2 FQNEAQ (reference sequence). The CDR3 contains 12 residues.

This clone showed up just once. The chain joins TRBV19 to TRBJ2-5; tentative D call: TRBD2 (6 bases). The V gene's germline CDR1 is LNHDA and CDR2 SQIVND (reference sequence). The CDR3 runs 13 residues. V shed 3 bases and J shed 4 bases, with 9 bases lying between them. The CDR3: CASSILGGETQYF. DNA for the CDR3: TGTGCCAGTAGTATTTTGGGAGGAGAGACCCAGTACTTC. The complete variable domain, with remaining parts taken from reference TRBV19 and TRBJ2-5, reads DGGITQSPKYLFRKEGQNVTLSCEQNLNHDAMYWYRQDPGQGLRLIYYSQIVNDFQKGDIAEGYSVSREKKESFPLTVTSAQKNPTAFYLCASSILGGETQYFGPGTRLLVL.

This clone was recorded only once. The V and J genes are TRBV5-1 and TRBJ1-2, with D maybe TRBD1 (6 bases). The length of the CDR3 is 14 residues. Germline V CDR1 and CDR2: SGHRS, YFSETQ. Trimming removed 4 bases from V and 8 bases from J, with 18 bases in between. The DNA of the CDR3 is TGCGCCAGCAGCCCGGCAGACAGGATAGGCGGCTACACCTTC. Translation: CASSPADRIGGYTF.

The rearrangement joins TRBV27 to TRBJ2-1; weak D call: TRBD1 (6 bases). The CDR3 has 14 amino acids. Trimming cost V 6 bases and J 9 bases, with 18 bases left between them. The germline V gene has CDR1 MNHEY and CDR2 SMNVEV (reference sequence). This CDR3 reads CASRILTGSGEQFF. The CDR3 bases are TGTGCCAGCAGGATTCTAACAGGGTCGGGTGAGCAGTTCTTC.

The CDR3 is CASSPTSGRADEQYF. The CDR3 bases are TGCGCCAGCAGCCCGACTAGCGGGAGGGCCGACGAGCAGTACTTC. V gene TRBV4-1 combines with J gene TRBJ2-7; 14 bases match TRBD2. The CDR3 runs to 15 residues. Germline CDR1 and CDR2: MGHRA and YSYEKL. J was trimmed by 5 bases and V by 4 bases; bases with no gene match: 4.

The chain carries TRBV29-1 and TRBJ2-7; 9 positions agree with TRBD1. Germline CDR1 and CDR2: SQVTM and ANQGSEA. The ends lost 3 bases at V and 0 bases at J; junction bases unmatched: 3. The CDR3 totals 14 residues. The CDR3 bases are TGCAGCGTTGAGGGGACAGGGCTCTCCTACGAGCAGTACTTC. Protein: CSVEGTGLSYEQYF.

The chain uses TRBV30 and TRBJ1-1; TRBD1 agrees at 8 bases. Germline V gene lookup returns CDR1 GTSNPN and CDR2 SVGIG (reference sequence). Trimming removed 3 bases from V and 7 bases from J; junction bases left unmatched: 7. CDR3 length: 13 residues. CDR3 residues: CAWRSTGGGEAFF. CDR3 DNA: TGTGCCTGGAGGAGTACAGGGGGTGGTGAAGCTTTCTTT.

The chain carries TRBV3-1 (or the pseudogene TRBV3-2) and TRBJ1-3, with D uncertain. With 4 bases removed from V and 4 bases from J, the gap between germline ends came to 20 bases. CDR1 is LGHDT, CDR2 YNNKEL, per germline (reference sequence). This CDR3 comprises 17 residues. CDR3 nucleotides: TGTGCCAGCAGCCCCCGTAACCAAAATCCTACCGGAAACACCATATATTTT. This translates into CASSPRNQNPTGNTIYF.

The chain has TRBV19 and TRBJ1-5; D is ambiguous. CDR3 length: 16 amino acids. From germline, CDR1 is LNHDA and CDR2 SQIVND (reference sequence). Trimming stripped 3 bases from V and 0 bases from J, with 12 bases between. The CDR3 nucleotides read TGTGCCAGTAGTATCCTGGGGAGAAATAGCAATCAGCCCCAGCATTTT. This encodes CASSILGRNSNQPQHF.

This rearrangement joins TRBV10-2 to TRBJ2-3, with a possible D match to TRBD2 (6 bases). The CDR3 loop spans 14 amino acids. The V gene's germline CDR1 is WSHSY and CDR2 SAAADI. V was cut by 4 bases and J by 1 base, with 9 bases left in between. In DNA, the CDR3 is TGCGCCAGCAGTGCAGGCGGGGGCACAGATACGCAGTATTTT. The encoded protein is CASSAGGGTDTQYF.

The chain joins TRBV4-3 to TRBJ2-1; D gene uncertain. Germline V gene lookup returns CDR1 LGHNA and CDR2 YSLEER. V was trimmed by 0 bases and J by 10 bases, leaving 13 bases between them. The CDR3 is 14 residues long. CDR3 region: CASSQDLESAEQFF. CDR3 nucleotide sequence: TGCGCCAGCAGCCAAGATCTTGAGAGCGCGGAGCAGTTCTTC.

The V call is TRBV5-1, the J call TRBJ2-3; D is unresolved. With 4 bases removed from V and 6 bases from J, the gap between germline ends came to 9 bases. CDR1 SGHRS and CDR2 YFSETQ come from the germline V gene. The CDR3 contains 12 residues. The CDR3 here is CASSLPSDTQYF. In nucleotides, the CDR3 is TGCGCCAGCAGCCTCCCTTCGGATACGCAGTATTTT. The full variable domain, its missing parts supplied by reference TRBV5-1 and TRBJ2-3, is KAGVTQTPRYLIKTRGQQVTLSCSPISGHRSVSWYQQTPGQGLQFLFEYFSETQRNKGNFPGRFSGRQFSNSRSEMNVSTLELGDSALYLCASSLPSDTQYFGPGTRLTVL.

The chain carries TRBV10-3 and TRBJ2-3; 7 bases fit TRBD2. The CDR3 runs 14 residues. Trimming took 9 bases from V and 6 from J; bases not matched to a gene: 12. Germline assignment: CDR1 ENHRY and CDR2 SYGVKD. CDR3 amino acids: CAINTSERPDTQYF. As DNA, the CDR3 is TGTGCCATAAATACTAGCGAGCGGCCGGATACGCAGTATTTT.

V is TRBV5-5 and J is TRBJ1-4; possibly TRBD1 for D (6 bases). The CDR3 runs to 15 residues. Trimming removed 2 bases from V and 6 bases from J, with 14 bases in between. CDR1 SGHKS and CDR2 YYEKEE come from the germline V gene (reference sequence). The DNA for the CDR3 is TGTGCCAGCAGCTTAGCGGGGGCGCCATATGAAAAACTGTTTTTT. It specifies CASSLAGAPYEKLFF.

The J gene is TRBJ2-2, the V gene TRBV7-3; 8 bases fit TRBD2. J was trimmed by 4 bases and V by 5 bases; bases with no gene match: 9. The CDR3 is 16 amino acids. The germline gives CDR1 SGHTA, CDR2 FQGTGA. CDR3 loop: CASSPEILAGTGELFF. CDR3 coding DNA: TGTGCCAGCAGCCCGGAAATTCTAGCGGGCACCGGGGAGCTGTTTTTT.

V gene TRBV28 combines with J gene TRBJ2-7; either TRBD1 or TRBD2 may supply D (5 bases each). Germline values: CDR1 MDHEN, CDR2 SYDVKM. The CDR3 totals 14 residues. Trimming removed 7 bases from V and 0 bases from J, with 13 bases in between. In nucleotides, the CDR3 is TGTGCCAGCATTAGGGACCTCCCCTCCTACGAGCAGTACTTC. Translated: CASIRDLPSYEQYF.

The genes are TRBV15 and TRBJ1-2; 7 bases map to TRBD1. Losses at the gene ends were 0 bases for V and 8 bases for J; bases not matched to a gene: 21. Germline assignment: CDR1 LNHNV and CDR2 YYDKDF (reference sequence). The CDR3 has 19 residues. The CDR3 coding sequence is TGTGCCACCAGCAGAGACGCCCAATATACGACAGGGTCTCGCTTGGGCTACACCTTC. Protein product: CATSRDAQYTTGSRLGYTF.

With respect to this clone: An end of the junction does not agree with germline; a read error may underlie this. V gene TRBV3-1 (or the pseudogene TRBV3-2) combines with J gene TRBJ2-7; the match to TRBD2 covers 9 bases. CDR3 size: 14 residues. In germline, CDR1 is LGHDT, CDR2 YNNKEL (reference sequence). The CDR3 here is CASSQDAAGGSITF. In DNA form, the CDR3 reads TGTGCCAGCAGCCAAGATGCAGCGGGAGGCTCCATAACCTTC.

V is TRBV6-4 and J is TRBJ1-2, with 9 positions matching TRBD1. Germline V gene sequence: CDR1 MRHNA, CDR2 SNTAGT. V shed 6 bases and J 5 bases; nucleotides not matched to a gene: 7. The CDR3 is 14 amino acids. The CDR3 sequence is CASRPGTGRYGYTF. The CDR3 DNA sequence: TGTGCCAGCAGACCCGGGACAGGGAGGTATGGCTACACCTTC.

The V call is TRBV29-1, the J call TRBJ2-1; D possibly corresponds to TRBD1 (6 bases). Germline lookup yields CDR1 SQVTM and CDR2 ANQGSEA. The V and J ends lost 7 bases and 0 bases respectively, with 10 bases between them. The CDR3 length is 13 residues. The CDR3 sequence: CSAGQSSYNEQFF. CDR3 in DNA: TGCAGCGCCGGACAGAGCTCCTACAATGAGCAGTTCTTC.

The chain links TRBV19 to TRBJ2-1; the D gene could be TRBD1 or TRBD2 (5 bases each). Germline V gene lookup returns CDR1 LNHDA and CDR2 SQIVND (reference sequence). The CDR3 extends over 14 amino acids. V lost 7 bases and J 3 bases, leaving 13 bases between the germline ends. Written as DNA, the CDR3 is TGTGCCAGTAATCTCGGGGCCGTCTACAATGAGCAGTTCTTC. Translated, it gives CASNLGAVYNEQFF.

This sequence joins TRBV5-1 and TRBJ1-1; 9 bases map to TRBD1. Germline V gene data show CDR1 as SGHRS and CDR2 as YFSETQ. CDR3 length: 15 residues. Trimming at V came to 4 bases and at J to 5 bases, leaving 9 bases not matched to a gene. In nucleotides, the CDR3 is TGCGCCAGCAGCCGACGACAAGGGACAGGGACTGAAGCTTTCTTT. Protein product: CASSRRQGTGTEAFF.

V gene TRBV11-2 combines with J gene TRBJ1-1; 8 bases are a match to TRBD1. Germline V gene data show CDR1 as SGHAT and CDR2 as FQNNGV. The V gene end was trimmed by 2 bases and the J gene end by 6 bases; junction bases not matched to a gene: 11. The CDR3 is made up of 16 amino acids. As DNA, the CDR3 is TGTGCCAGCAGCTTACGGGACAGGCTCAGCGAGGCTGAAGCTTTCTTT. Encoded protein: CASSLRDRLSEAEAFF.

The chain recombines TRBV5-5 with TRBJ1-1, with a possible D match to TRBD1 (5 bases). The germline V gene has CDR1 SGHKS and CDR2 YYEKEE (reference sequence). This CDR3 region has 17 residues. Trimming cost V 3 bases and J 1 base, with 19 bases left between them. The CDR3 nucleotides read TGTGCCAGCAGCTCACCTTATCAGGGAATTAGGAACACTGAAGCTTTCTTT. Amino acids: CASSSPYQGIRNTEAFF.

The gene calls are TRBV5-8 and TRBJ1-4; D remains ambiguous. V lost 0 bases, J lost 5 bases, and 8 bases lay in between. Looked up from germline, CDR1 is SGHTS and CDR2 is YDEGEE. The CDR3 loop spans 14 amino acids. The CDR3 loop is CASSLAQLNEKLFF. CDR3 bases: TGTGCCAGCAGCTTGGCTCAACTCAATGAAAAACTGTTTTTT.

The chain employs TRBV5-8 and TRBJ1-1; 7 positions match TRBD1. The CDR3 spans 16 residues. Germline V lookup: CDR1 SGHTS, CDR2 YDEGEE. Germline trimming cut 4 bases from V and 0 bases from J; bases unmatched to any gene: 9. The CDR3 sequence is CASSPWDSQLNTEAFF. As DNA, the CDR3 is TGTGCCAGCAGCCCCTGGGACAGCCAACTGAACACTGAAGCTTTCTTT.

This clone was detected only once. The CDR3 is CASSLAGKPQHF. In DNA, the CDR3 is TGTGCCAGCAGCTTAGCAGGGAAACCCCAGCATTTT. The V call is TRBV7-9, the J call TRBJ1-5; no clear D. The germline V and J ends were trimmed by 0 bases and 10 bases, with 7 bases remaining between them. Germline V CDR1 and CDR2: SEHNR, FQNEAQ (reference sequence). There are 12 residues in the CDR3. Combining the CDR3 with reference TRBV7-9 and TRBJ1-5 gives the whole variable domain DTGVSQNPRHKITKRGQNVTFRCDPISEHNRLYWYRQTLGQGPEFLTYFQNEAQLEKSRLLSDRFSAERPKGSFSTLEIQRTEQGDSAMYLCASSLAGKPQHFGDGTRLSIL.